This is a list of T cell receptor beta chains from one sample in a study of CXCR3-negative and CXCR3-positive naive CD8 T cells. Each CDR3 protein gets one entry in TCRdb, which reprocessed the 5' RACE reads and gives no DNA. The specimen's table records approximately 100,000 distinct CDR3 sequences. Specimen: naive CXCR3+ CD8+ T cells from blood. Receptors were obtained from a human donor in good health. Some clones in this sample may be carry-over from other donors' samples. Each CDR3 is given with its conserved first and last residue.

v_call	j_call	cdr3_aa
TRBV2	TRBJ1-3	CASSDEGRPGNTIYF
TRBV20-1	TRBJ1-3	CSARNRDSSYGHSGNTIYF
TRBV2	TRBJ2-7	CASTRTESYEQYF
TRBV28	TRBJ1-5	CASSFARPAPRVAQHF
TRBV15	TRBJ2-3	CATSSNREGQDTQYF
TRBV12-3/TRBV12-4	TRBJ2-5	CASSDRGPQETQYF
TRBV6-2/TRBV6-3	TRBJ2-7	CASSYSDLNYEQYF
TRBV15	TRBJ2-5	CATSGGETQYF
TRBV12-3/TRBV12-4	TRBJ2-3	CASSFQRGITDTQYF
TRBV6-5	TRBJ2-4	CAARGPKNIQYF
TRBV29-1	TRBJ2-1	CSVEPVRDNEQFF
TRBV7-9	TRBJ2-5	CASSLGTGAPQETQYF
TRBV7-8	TRBJ1-2	CASSFGQPVNYGYTF
TRBV7-2	TRBJ2-5	CASSLGRQGGRQETQYF
TRBV6-2/TRBV6-3	TRBJ2-2	CASSWKPETGELFF